This entry features one T cell receptor (beta chain) sequence. Its target is not known. The donors belonged to the approximately 120-subject validation cohort, separate from the approximately 700-subject first cohort. Repertoires were generated with immunoSEQ multiplex PCR, while TCRdb's copy carries only in-frame clones and drops some. This repertoire shows 150,000 to 250,000 clones, about 81% found once; its top ten account for 1.2%. Trimming cost V 5 bases and J 8 bases, with 24 bases left between them. Germline lookup yields CDR1 MDHEN and CDR2 SYDVKM. CDR3 length: 16 residues. The data originate from a study of cytomegalovirus exposure and HLA in healthy donors. Whole-study results and caveats: In vitro assays verified that three CMV-associated chains recognized CMV antigens specifically. For cytomegalovirus status, the classifier reportedly gave diagnoses with high specificity and sensitivity. The majority of TCR sequences were rare, yet some public TCRs appeared in many donors.

The V gene is TRBV28, the J gene TRBJ1-2, with TRBD1 as a possible D gene (5 bases). Sequenced: PBMCs. This receptor was identified in a woman younger than 45 in good health and CMV-seronegative. The CDR3 DNA follows: TGTGCCAGCAGTCTGTCAGGGCCCACCAGGGTAACAGGCTACACCTTC. Amino acid sequence: CASSLSGPTRVTGYTF.